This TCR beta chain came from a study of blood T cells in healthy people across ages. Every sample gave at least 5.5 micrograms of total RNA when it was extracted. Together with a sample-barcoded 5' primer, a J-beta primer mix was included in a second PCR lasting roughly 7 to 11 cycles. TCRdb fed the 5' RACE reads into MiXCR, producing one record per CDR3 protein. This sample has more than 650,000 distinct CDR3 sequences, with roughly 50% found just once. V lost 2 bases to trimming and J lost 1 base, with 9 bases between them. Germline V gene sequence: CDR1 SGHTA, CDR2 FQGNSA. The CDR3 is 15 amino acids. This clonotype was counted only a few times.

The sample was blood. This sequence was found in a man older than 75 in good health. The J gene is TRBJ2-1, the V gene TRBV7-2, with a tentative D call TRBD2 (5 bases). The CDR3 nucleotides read TGTGCCAGCAGCTTAAGAGGGCTTTCCTACAATGAGCAGTTCTTC. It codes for CASSLRGLSYNEQFF.